This T cell receptor (beta chain) was sequenced for a study of glioma-infiltrating T cells. Study-level background: Glioma patients had dexamethasone for six or fewer days before surgery. Overall study results and limits: Non-neoplastic patients had below-expected tissue-blood divergence, while all gliomas exceeded expectation. A blood CDR3 motif signature was depleted in highly divergent patients.

Amplification of TCR alpha and beta CDR3 regions from RNA used iRepertoire nested multiplex PCR. Each CDR3 protein gets one entry after TCRdb re-called the multiplex PCR reads with MiXCR. In the table there are approximately 400,000 distinct CDR3 sequences, roughly 41% of which are singletons. This clonotype showed up many times. What it binds is not known. The sequencing input was glioma tissue, nonneoplastic brain tissue, or PBMCs (not recorded which). This receptor was obtained from a human donor with low-grade glioma or glioblastoma, undergoing nonglioma brain surgery, or in good health (not recorded which).

The CDR3 reads CASSYQRDYNEQFF. CDR3 DNA sequence: TGTGCCAGCAGTTACCAGCGGGACTACAATGAGCAGTTCTTC. J is TRBJ2-1 and V is TRBV6-2 or TRBV6-3; 7 bases align to TRBD2. J lost 3 bases, V lost 2 bases, and 1 base had no gene match. The germline CDR1 and CDR2 sequences are MNHEY and SVGEGT. The CDR3 loop spans 14 amino acids.